This record concerns one TCR beta chain sequence. These data belong to a study of OX40 agonist ivuxolimab in advanced cancers. Study details: At approximately 80% male, the cohort had a mean age of approximately 64 years, ranging from about 20 to 79.

Autoimmune disease history or systemic immunosuppression led to patients being barred. The trim removed 4 bases at V and 2 bases at J, leaving 7 bases unmatched. CDR3 size: 15 residues. Per the germline V gene, CDR1 is MNHNS and CDR2 is SASEGT. Sequencing used immunoSEQ multiplex PCR; TCRdb keeps in-frame clones, though not all of them. Of about 68,000 clones listed, roughly four fifths are singletons. The gene calls are TRBV6-1 and TRBJ2-7, with 8 bases matching TRBD1. The source of this sequence is an adult with an advanced solid tumor such as melanoma, head and neck, liver or kidney cancer. The sequenced sample was CD4+ or CD8+ T cells sorted from blood, obtained in a trial of the OX40 agonist ivuxolimab. The CDR3 loop is CASSAGTGLPYEQYF. In DNA form, the CDR3 reads TGTGCCAGCAGTGCGGGGACAGGCCTCCCCTACGAGCAGTACTTC.